The 3 T cell receptor beta chains given below trace back to one sample, sequenced in a study of technical replicates of blood from a few donors. Clones were read by immunoSEQ multiplex PCR, and TCRdb kept only the in-frame ones, dropping some. The sample holds about 82,000 clones, around 94% seen once. Sequencing was performed on T cells isolated from PBMCs. These receptors originate from a human donor in good health.

The chain carries TRBV6-5 and TRBJ1-2; D is uncertain. The germline V and J ends were trimmed by 0 bases and 5 bases, with 10 bases remaining between them. The CDR3 contains 14 residues. CDR1 is MNHEY and CDR2 is SVGAGI in the germline V gene. Here the CDR3 reads CASSYSITGYGYTF. The CDR3 nucleotides read TGTGCCAGCAGTTACTCGATAACGGGGTATGGCTACACCTTC.

The gene calls are TRBV30 and TRBJ2-4; 9 nucleotides agree with TRBD1. Germline CDR1 GTSNPN, CDR2 SVGIG (reference sequence). V trimming: 5 bases; J trimming: 8 bases; junction bases outside the gene matches: 7. The CDR3 is 13 residues long. CDR3 in amino acids: CAWGTGRVDIQYF. CDR3 nucleotides: TGTGCCTGGGGGACAGGGAGGGTCGACATTCAGTACTTC.

This chain links TRBV5-8 with TRBJ2-7; 10 bases agree with TRBD1. Germline CDR1 reads SGHTS; CDR2 reads YDEGEE. Trimming removed 3 bases from V and 1 base from J; junction bases left unmatched: 7. The CDR3 length is 16 residues. The CDR3 DNA sequence: TGTGCCAGCAGCTGGAATGGACAGGGGGGATCCTACGAGCAGTACTTC. Translated, it gives CASSWNGQGGSYEQYF.